This T cell receptor (beta chain) derives from a study of T-cell reconstitution after alpha-beta-depleted transplantation in children. Study-level findings and limits: High day-60 TCRbeta diversity in some patients came from surviving recipient T cells and thymic progenitors. T-cell counts and diversity were attributed mostly to newly produced T cells one year after transplant. Alpha-beta T cells about two months after transplant reportedly derived from several hundred expanded graft clones.

This clonotype was detected many times. Its antigen remains unknown. V was trimmed by 5 bases and J by 0 bases, leaving 11 bases between them. The CDR3 sequence is 14 residues long. Unique molecular identifiers featured in how the TCRbeta library was prepared. Via MiXCR, TCRdb re-called the PCR reads, giving one row per CDR3 protein. The data show 200,000 to 250,000 distinct CDR3 sequences, more than 20% seen once. The specimen comprised PBMCs, mostly from graft donor cells, sampled 360 days after TCRalphabeta/CD19-depleted stem cell transplant. This sequence was found in a female patient younger than 10 who had a stem cell transplant for congenital amegakaryocytic thrombocytopenia, so the T cells may come from the graft donor. This chain uses TRBV12-3 or TRBV12-4 with TRBJ2-7; TRBD2 is a possible D gene (5 bases). The CDR3 region has the DNA TGTGCCAGCAGTCCGAGCGGAAGCTCCTACGAGCAGTACTTC. Translation: CASSPSGSSYEQYF.